Here is one T cell receptor (beta chain) with its context. Trimming stripped 7 bases from V and 0 bases from J, with 16 bases between. This CDR3 has 15 residues. Germline V gene sequence: CDR1 GTSNPN, CDR2 SVGIG (reference sequence). The data were taken from a study of OX40 agonist ivuxolimab in advanced cancers. Whole-study context: Given to patients was ivuxolimab, an agonistic anti-OX40 (CD134) antibody.

Measured with immunoSEQ multiplex PCR; TCRdb has only the in-frame clones, and not every one. Here the sample spans some 71,000 clones, 84% being singletons. V is TRBV30 and J is TRBJ1-3; unclear D gene. This TCR derives from an adult with an advanced solid tumor such as melanoma, head and neck, liver or kidney cancer. The sequencing here drew on CD4+ or CD8+ T cells sorted from blood, taken in a trial of the OX40 agonist ivuxolimab. This CDR3 is CASKGEGYSGNTIYF. CDR3 DNA sequence: TGTGCCTCCAAGGGAGAAGGATACTCTGGAAACACCATATATTTT.